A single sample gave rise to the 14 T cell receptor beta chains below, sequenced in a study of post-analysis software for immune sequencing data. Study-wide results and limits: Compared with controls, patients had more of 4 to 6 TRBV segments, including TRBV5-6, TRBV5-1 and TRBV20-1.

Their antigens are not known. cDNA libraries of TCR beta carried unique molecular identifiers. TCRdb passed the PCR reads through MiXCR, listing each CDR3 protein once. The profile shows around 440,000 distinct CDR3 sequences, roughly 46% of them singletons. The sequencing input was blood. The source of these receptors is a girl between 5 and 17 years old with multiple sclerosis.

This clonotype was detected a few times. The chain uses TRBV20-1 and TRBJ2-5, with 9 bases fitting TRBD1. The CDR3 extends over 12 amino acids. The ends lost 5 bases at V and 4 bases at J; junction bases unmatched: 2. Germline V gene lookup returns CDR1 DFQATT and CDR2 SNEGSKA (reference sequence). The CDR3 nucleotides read TGCAGTGCTTCGGACAGGGGAGAGACCCAGTACTTC. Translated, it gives CSASDRGETQYF.

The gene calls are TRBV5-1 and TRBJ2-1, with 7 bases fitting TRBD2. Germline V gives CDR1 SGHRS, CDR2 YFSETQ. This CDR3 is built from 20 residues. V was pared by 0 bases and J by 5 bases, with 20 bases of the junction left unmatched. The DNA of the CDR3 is TGCGCCAGCAGCTTGGGTCGTCTGAGGACTAGTACATTTCAGGACAATGAGCAGTTCTTC. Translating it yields CASSLGRLRTSTFQDNEQFF.

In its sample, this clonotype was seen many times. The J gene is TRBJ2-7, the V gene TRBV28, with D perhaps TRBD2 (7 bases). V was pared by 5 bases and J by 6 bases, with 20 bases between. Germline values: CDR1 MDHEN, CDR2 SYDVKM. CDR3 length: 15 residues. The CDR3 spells CASSPLMTSRGEQYF. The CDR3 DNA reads TGTGCCAGCAGTCCACTAATGACTAGCAGGGGCGAGCAGTACTTC.

Here the CDR3 reads CSVQYLGQRNLEAFF. In nucleotides, the CDR3 is TGCAGCGTCCAATACCTGGGACAGCGAAACCTCGAAGCTTTCTTT. The chain joins TRBV29-1 to TRBJ1-1; 7 bases match TRBD1. In germline, CDR1 is SQVTM, CDR2 ANQGSEA. The CDR3 contains 15 residues. V trimming: 6 bases; J trimming: 8 bases; junction bases outside the gene matches: 18. Drawing the rest from reference TRBV29-1 and TRBJ1-1, the complete variable domain is SAVISQKPSRDICQRGTSLTIQCQVDSQVTMMFWYRQQPGQSLTLIATANQGSEATYESGFVIDKFPISRPNLTFSTLTVSNMSPEDSSIYLCSVQYLGQRNLEAFFGQGTRLTVV.

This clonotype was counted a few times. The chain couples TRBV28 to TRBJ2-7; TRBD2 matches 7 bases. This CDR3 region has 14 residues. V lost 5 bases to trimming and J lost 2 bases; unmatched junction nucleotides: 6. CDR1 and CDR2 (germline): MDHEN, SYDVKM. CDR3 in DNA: TGTGCCAGCAGTATCACTAGCGACACCTACGAGCAGTACTTC. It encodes CASSITSDTYEQYF.

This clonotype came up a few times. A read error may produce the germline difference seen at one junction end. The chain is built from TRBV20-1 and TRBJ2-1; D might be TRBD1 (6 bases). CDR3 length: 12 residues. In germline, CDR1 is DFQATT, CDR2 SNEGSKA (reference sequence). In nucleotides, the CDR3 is TGTAGTGCACATGGACAGAACAATGAGCAGTTCTTC. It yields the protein CSAHGQNNEQFF.

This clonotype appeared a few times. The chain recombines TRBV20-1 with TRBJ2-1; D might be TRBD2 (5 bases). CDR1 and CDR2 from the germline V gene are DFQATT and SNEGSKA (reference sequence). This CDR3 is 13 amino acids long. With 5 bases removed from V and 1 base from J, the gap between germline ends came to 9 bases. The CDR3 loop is CSAGLASYNEQFF. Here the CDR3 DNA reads TGCAGTGCTGGGCTAGCATCCTACAATGAGCAGTTCTTC.

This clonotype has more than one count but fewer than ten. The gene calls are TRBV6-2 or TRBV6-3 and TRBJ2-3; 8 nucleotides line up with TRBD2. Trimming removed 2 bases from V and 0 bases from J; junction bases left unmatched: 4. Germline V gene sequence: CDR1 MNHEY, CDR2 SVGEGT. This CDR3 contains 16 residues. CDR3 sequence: CASSYGASGSTDTQYF. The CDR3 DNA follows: TGTGCCAGCAGTTACGGGGCTAGCGGGAGCACAGATACGCAGTATTTT.

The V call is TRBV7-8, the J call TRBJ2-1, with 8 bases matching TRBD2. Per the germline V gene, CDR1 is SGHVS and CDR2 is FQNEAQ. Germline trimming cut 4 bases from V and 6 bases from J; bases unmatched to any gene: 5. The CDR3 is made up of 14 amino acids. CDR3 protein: CASSSRGASNEQFF. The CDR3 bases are TGTGCCAGCAGCTCGCGGGGGGCCTCCAATGAGCAGTTCTTC.

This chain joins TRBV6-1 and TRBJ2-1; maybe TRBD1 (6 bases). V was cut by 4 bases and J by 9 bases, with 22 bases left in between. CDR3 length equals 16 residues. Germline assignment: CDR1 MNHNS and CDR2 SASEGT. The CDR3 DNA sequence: TGTGCCAGCAGTGTGACCGGGACAAGTGGACGGGGTGAGCAGTTCTTC. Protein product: CASSVTGTSGRGEQFF.

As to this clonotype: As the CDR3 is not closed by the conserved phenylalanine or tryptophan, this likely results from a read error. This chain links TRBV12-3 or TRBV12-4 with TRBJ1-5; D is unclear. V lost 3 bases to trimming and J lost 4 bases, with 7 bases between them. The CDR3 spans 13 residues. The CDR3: CASSFSVNQPQHC. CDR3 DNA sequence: TGTGCCAGCAGTTTTTCGGTAAATCAGCCCCAGCATTGT.

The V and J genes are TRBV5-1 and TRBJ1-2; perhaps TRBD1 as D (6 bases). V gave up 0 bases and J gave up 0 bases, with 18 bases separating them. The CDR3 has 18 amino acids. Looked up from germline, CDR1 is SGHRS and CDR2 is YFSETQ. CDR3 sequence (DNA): TGCGCCAGCAGCTTGGAATTGGCAGGGGTCCTATCTAACTATGGCTACACCTTC. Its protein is CASSLELAGVLSNYGYTF.

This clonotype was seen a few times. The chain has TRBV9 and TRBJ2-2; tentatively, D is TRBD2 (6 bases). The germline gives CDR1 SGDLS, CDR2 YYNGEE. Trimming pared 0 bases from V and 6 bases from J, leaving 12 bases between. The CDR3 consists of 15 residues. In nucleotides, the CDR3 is TGTGCCAGCAGCGTAGCTGCTTGGGGGGCCGGGGAGCTGTTTTTT. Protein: CASSVAAWGAGELFF. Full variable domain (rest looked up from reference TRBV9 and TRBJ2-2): DSGVTQTPKHLITATGQRVTLRCSPRSGDLSVYWYQQSLDQGLQFLIQYYNGEERAKGNILERFSAQQFPDLHSELNLSSLELGDSALYFCASSVAAWGAGELFFGEGSRLTVL.

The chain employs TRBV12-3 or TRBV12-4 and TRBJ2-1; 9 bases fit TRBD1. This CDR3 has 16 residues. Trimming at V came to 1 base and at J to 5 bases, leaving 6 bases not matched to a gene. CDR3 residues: CASSLGGTGRDNEQFF. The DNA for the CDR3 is TGTGCCAGCAGTTTAGGGGGGACAGGGCGGGACAATGAGCAGTTCTTC.